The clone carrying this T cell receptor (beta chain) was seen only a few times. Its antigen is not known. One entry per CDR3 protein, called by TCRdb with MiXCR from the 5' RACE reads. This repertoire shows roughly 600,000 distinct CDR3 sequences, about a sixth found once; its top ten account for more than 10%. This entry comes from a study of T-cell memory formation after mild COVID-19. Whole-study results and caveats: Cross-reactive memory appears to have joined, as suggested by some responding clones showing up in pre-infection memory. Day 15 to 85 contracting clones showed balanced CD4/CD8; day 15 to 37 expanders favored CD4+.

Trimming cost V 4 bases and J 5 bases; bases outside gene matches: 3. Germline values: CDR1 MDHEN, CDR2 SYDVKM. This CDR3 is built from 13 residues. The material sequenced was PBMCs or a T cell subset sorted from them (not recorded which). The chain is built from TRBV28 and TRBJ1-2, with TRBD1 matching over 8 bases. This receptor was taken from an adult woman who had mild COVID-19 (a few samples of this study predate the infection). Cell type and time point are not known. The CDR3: CASSWTGLYGYTF. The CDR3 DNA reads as TGTGCCAGCAGTTGGACAGGGCTGTATGGCTACACCTTC.